These 2 T cell receptor beta chains were all obtained from the same sample, sequenced in a study of shared clonotypes between healthy human individuals. The protocol was immunoSEQ multiplex PCR, while the TCRdb copy is restricted to in-frame clones and leaves out a portion. The sample holds around 600,000 clones, roughly 95% seen once. Terminally differentiated effector memory CD45RA+ cells were excluded from the naive CD8 cells, which were CD45RO-negative and positively selected for CCR7. Sequencing was performed on naive CD8+ T cells sorted from blood. The source is a woman aged 25 to 39 in good health.

The rearrangement joins TRBV5-1 to TRBJ2-7; D ambiguous. V shed 7 bases and J shed 3 bases, with 14 bases lying between them. This CDR3 is 13 amino acids long. Germline loops: CDR1 SGHRS, CDR2 YFSETQ. The CDR3 region is CASGNNSLYEQYF. The DNA for the CDR3 is TGCGCCAGCGGAAATAACAGCCTCTACGAGCAGTACTTC.

The chain carries TRBV6-1 and TRBJ2-1; TRBD1 matches at 10 bases. Germline V gene lookup returns CDR1 MNHNS and CDR2 SASEGT. The ends lost 4 bases at V and 10 bases at J; junction bases unmatched: 13. CDR3 length: 16 amino acids. The CDR3 region has the DNA TGTGCCAGCAGTGGCCGACAGGGGGCTCAGAAAGTGGAGCAGTTCTTC. Translated: CASSGRQGAQKVEQFF.